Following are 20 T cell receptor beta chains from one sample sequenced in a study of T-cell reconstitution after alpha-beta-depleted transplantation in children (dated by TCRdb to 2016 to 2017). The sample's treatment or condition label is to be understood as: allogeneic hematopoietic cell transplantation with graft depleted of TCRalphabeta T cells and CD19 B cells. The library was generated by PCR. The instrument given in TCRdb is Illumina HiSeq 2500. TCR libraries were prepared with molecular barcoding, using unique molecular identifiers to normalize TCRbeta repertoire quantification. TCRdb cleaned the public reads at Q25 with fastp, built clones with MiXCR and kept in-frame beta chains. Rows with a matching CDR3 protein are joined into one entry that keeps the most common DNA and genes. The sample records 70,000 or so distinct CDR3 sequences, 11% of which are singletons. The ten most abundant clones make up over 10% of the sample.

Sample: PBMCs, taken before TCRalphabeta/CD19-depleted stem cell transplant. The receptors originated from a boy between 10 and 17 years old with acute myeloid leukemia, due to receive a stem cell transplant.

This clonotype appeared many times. The CDR3 DNA follows: TGTGCCAGCAGTGAACGGCAGTTCTCTGGGGCCAACGTCCTGACTTTC. It yields the protein CASSERQFSGANVLTF. The V call is TRBV2, the J call TRBJ2-6; D uncertain. Trimming removed 2 bases from V and 0 bases from J, with 8 bases in between. The CDR3 is made up of 16 amino acids. From germline, CDR1 is SNHLY and CDR2 FYNNEI.

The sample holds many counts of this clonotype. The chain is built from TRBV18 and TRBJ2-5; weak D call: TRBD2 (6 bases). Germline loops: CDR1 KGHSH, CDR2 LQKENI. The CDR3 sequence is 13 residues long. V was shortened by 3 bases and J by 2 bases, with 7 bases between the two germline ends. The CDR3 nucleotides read TGTGCCAGCTCACCCGGGACTCAAGAGACCCAGTACTTC. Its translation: CASSPGTQETQYF.

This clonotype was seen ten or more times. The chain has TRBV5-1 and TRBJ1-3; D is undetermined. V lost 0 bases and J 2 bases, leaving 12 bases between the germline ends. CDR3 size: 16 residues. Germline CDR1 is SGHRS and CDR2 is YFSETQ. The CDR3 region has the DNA TGCGCCAGCAGCTTGGAACAGTTGGCAGCTGGAAACACCATATATTTT. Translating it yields CASSLEQLAAGNTIYF.

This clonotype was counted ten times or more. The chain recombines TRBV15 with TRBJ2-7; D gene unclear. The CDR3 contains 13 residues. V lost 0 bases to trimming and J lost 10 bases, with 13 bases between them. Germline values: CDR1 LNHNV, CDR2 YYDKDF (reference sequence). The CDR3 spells CATSRDIVAEQYF. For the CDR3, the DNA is TGTGCCACCAGCAGAGATATAGTTGCGGAACAGTACTTC.

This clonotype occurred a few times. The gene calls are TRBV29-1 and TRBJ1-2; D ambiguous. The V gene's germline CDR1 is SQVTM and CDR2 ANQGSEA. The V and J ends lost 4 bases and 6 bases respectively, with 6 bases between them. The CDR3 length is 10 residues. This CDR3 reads CSVGEDGYTF. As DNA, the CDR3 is TGCAGCGTTGGCGAAGATGGCTACACCTTC.

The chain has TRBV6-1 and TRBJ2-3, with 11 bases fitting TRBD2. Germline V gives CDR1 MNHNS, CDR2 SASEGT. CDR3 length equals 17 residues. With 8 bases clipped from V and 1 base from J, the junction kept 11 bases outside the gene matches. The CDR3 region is CASGLAGGRVGTDTQYF. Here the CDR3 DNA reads TGTGCCAGCGGGCTAGCGGGGGGACGAGTTGGCACAGATACGCAGTATTTT.

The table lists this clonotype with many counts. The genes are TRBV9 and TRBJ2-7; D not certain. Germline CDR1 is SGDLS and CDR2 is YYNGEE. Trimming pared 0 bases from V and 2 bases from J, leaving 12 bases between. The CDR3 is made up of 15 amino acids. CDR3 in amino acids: CASSVAGGTTYEQYF. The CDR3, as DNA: TGTGCCAGCAGCGTAGCGGGCGGAACCACCTACGAGCAGTACTTC. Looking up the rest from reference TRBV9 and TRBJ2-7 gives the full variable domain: DSGVTQTPKHLITATGQRVTLRCSPRSGDLSVYWYQQSLDQGLQFLIQYYNGEERAKGNILERFSAQQFPDLHSELNLSSLELGDSALYFCASSVAGGTTYEQYFGPGTRLTVT.

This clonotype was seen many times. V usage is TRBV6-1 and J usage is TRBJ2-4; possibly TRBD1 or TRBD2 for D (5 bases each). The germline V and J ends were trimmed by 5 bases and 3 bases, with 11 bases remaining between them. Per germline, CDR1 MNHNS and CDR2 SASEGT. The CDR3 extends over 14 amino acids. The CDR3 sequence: CASSPGPLKNIQYF. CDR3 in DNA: TGTGCCAGCAGTCCGGGACCCCTCAAAAACATTCAGTACTTC.

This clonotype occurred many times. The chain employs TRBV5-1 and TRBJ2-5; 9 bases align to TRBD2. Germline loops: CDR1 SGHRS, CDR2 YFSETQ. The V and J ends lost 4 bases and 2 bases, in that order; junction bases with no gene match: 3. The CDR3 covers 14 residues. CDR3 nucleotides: TGCGCCAGCAGCACGCTAGCGGGGCAAGAGACCCAGTACTTC. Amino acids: CASSTLAGQETQYF.

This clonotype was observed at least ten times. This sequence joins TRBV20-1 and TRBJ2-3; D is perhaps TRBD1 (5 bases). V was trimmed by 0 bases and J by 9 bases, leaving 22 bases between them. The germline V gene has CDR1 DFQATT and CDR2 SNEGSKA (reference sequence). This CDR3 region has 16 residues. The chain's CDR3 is CSARDPQGTLPVTQYF. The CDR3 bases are TGCAGTGCTAGAGATCCCCAGGGCACTCTTCCCGTGACGCAGTATTTT.

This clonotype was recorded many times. In DNA form, the CDR3 reads TGTGCCAGCAGCCGACTAGCTGGGAACACCGGGGAGCTGTTTTTT. This codes for CASSRLAGNTGELFF. The chain is built from TRBV5-6 and TRBJ2-2; 7 bases match TRBD2. CDR1 and CDR2 (germline): SGHDT, YYEEEE. CDR3 length equals 15 residues. V was pared by 4 bases and J by 1 base, with 4 bases of the junction left unmatched.

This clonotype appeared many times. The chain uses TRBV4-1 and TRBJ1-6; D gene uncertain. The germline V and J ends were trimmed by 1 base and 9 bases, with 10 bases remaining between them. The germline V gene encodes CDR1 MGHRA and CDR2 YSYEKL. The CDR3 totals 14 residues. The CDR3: CASSQGTTGSPLHF. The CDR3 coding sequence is TGCGCCAGCAGCCAAGGAACCACCGGTTCACCCCTCCACTTT.

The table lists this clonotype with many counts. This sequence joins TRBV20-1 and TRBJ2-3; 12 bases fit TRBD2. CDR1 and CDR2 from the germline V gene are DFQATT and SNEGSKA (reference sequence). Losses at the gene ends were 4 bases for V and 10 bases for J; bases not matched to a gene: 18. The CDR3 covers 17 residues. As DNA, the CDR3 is TGCAGTGCTACCCTACTAGCGGGAGGTACTGTCCTTGGGTCGCAGTATTTT. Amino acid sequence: CSATLLAGGTVLGSQYF.

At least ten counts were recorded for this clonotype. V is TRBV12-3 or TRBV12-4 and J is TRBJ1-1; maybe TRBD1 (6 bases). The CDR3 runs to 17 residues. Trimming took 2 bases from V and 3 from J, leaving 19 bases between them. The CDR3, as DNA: TGTGCCAGCAGTTTATGGGATCTGGGGGCAGGGCACACTGAAGCTTTCTTT. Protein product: CASSLWDLGAGHTEAFF.

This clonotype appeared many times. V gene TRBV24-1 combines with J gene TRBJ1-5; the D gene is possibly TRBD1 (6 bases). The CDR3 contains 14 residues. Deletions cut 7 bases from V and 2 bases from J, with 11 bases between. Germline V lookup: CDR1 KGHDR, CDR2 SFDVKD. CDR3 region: CATRQGGGNQPQHF. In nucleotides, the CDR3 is TGTGCCACCAGACAGGGAGGGGGCAATCAGCCCCAGCATTTT.

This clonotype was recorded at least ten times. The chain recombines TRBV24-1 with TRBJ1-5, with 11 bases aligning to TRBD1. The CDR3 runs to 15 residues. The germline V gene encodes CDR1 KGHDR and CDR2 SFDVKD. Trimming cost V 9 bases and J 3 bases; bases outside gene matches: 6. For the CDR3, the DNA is TGTGCCACCCAGGGGACAGGGGGACCCAATCAGCCCCAGCATTTT. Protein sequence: CATQGTGGPNQPQHF.

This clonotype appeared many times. In DNA form, the CDR3 reads TGTGCCAGCAGGAGGCTGTCAGATACGCAGTATTTT. Translating it yields CASRRLSDTQYF. The chain combines TRBV5-5 with TRBJ2-3; D unclear. Deletions cut 5 bases from V and 4 bases from J, with 8 bases between. Germline V gene data show CDR1 as SGHKS and CDR2 as YYEKEE (reference sequence). The CDR3 totals 12 residues.

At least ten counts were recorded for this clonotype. This CDR3 is CSARFRRGSPYEQYF. The CDR3 nucleotides are TGCAGTGCTAGATTCAGGAGGGGGTCTCCCTACGAGCAGTACTTC. V and J are TRBV20-1 and TRBJ2-7; D assignment may be TRBD1 or TRBD2 (6 bases each). The CDR3 extends over 15 amino acids. The V and J ends lost 2 bases and 2 bases respectively, with 16 bases between them. Germline assignment: CDR1 DFQATT and CDR2 SNEGSKA (reference sequence).

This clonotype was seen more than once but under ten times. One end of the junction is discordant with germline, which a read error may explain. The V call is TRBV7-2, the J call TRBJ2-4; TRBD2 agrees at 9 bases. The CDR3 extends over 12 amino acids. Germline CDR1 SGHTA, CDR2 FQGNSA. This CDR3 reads CASGAGGVVKEF. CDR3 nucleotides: TGTGCCAGCGGAGCGGGAGGAGTGGTAAAAGAGTTC.

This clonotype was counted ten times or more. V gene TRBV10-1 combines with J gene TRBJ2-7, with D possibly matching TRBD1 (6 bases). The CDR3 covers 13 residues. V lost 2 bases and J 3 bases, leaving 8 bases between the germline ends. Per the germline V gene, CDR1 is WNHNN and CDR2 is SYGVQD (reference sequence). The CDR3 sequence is CASSEKQGYEQYV. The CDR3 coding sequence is TGCGCCAGCAGTGAGAAACAGGGCTACGAGCAGTACGTC.